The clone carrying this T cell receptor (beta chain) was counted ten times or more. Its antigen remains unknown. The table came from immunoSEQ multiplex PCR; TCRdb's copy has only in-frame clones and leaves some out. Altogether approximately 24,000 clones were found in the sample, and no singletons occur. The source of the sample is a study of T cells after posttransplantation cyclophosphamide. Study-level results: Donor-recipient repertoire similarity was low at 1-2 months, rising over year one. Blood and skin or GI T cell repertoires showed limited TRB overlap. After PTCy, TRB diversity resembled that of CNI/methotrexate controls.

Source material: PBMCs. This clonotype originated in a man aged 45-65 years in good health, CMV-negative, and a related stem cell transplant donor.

The CDR3, as DNA: TGTGCCAGCAGCCGAGGGACTAGCGGGAGGGCGGGAGAGACCCAGTACTTC. Translated: CASSRGTSGRAGETQYF. This chain joins TRBV5-5 and TRBJ2-5; 16 nucleotides agree with TRBD2. CDR1 and CDR2 from the germline V gene are SGHKS and YYEKEE (reference sequence). CDR3 size: 17 residues. Germline trimming cut 4 bases from V and 4 bases from J; bases unmatched to any gene: 7.